Following are 3 T cell receptor beta chains from one sample sequenced in a study of technical replicates of blood from several donors. Method: immunoSEQ multiplex PCR; TCRdb's copy keeps in-frame clones and lacks some. This table has roughly 60,000 clones, about nine tenths appearing once. The sample consisted of PBMCs. The receptors here all came from a human donor in good health. Some clones in this sample may be carry-over from other donors' samples.

The genes are TRBV6-5 and TRBJ1-3; D gene uncertain. The ends were cut back, 3 bases at V and 3 bases at J, with 12 bases in the middle. Germline CDR1 reads MNHEY; CDR2 reads SVGAGI. The CDR3 length is 15 residues. The CDR3 loop reads CASSYEAGVGNTIYF. The CDR3 bases are TGTGCCAGCAGTTATGAGGCCGGGGTTGGAAACACCATATATTTT.

The genes are TRBV29-1 and TRBJ2-1; 14 bases line up with TRBD2. In germline, CDR1 is SQVTM, CDR2 ANQGSEA. V was clipped by 7 bases and J by 13 bases; unmatched bases: 9. CDR3 size: 13 residues. The CDR3 DNA reads TGCAGCGCTCCGGGACTAGCGGGAGTGATACAGTTCTTC. Amino acids: CSAPGLAGVIQFF.

The chain employs TRBV9 and TRBJ2-1; D ambiguous. The CDR3 extends over 11 amino acids. The germline V gene has CDR1 SGDLS and CDR2 YYNGEE. V shed 0 bases and J shed 9 bases, with 4 bases lying between them. In nucleotides, the CDR3 is TGTGCCAGCAGCGTAGGGAGTGAGCAGTTCTTC. Amino acid sequence: CASSVGSEQFF. The full variable domain, with the rest looked up from reference TRBV9 and TRBJ2-1, is DSGVTQTPKHLITATGQRVTLRCSPRSGDLSVYWYQQSLDQGLQFLIQYYNGEERAKGNILERFSAQQFPDLHSELNLSSLELGDSALYFCASSVGSEQFFGPGTRLTVL.